This TCR beta chain was recorded in a study of shared clonotypes between healthy human individuals. General study findings and limits: Sampling covered blood only; tissue repertoires likely differ.

Germline CDR1 LNHDA, CDR2 SQIVND (reference sequence). The V end lost 8 bases, the J end lost 8 bases, and 16 bases lay between the germline ends. This CDR3 has 13 residues. Caucasian adults residing in Nashville, Tennessee made up all the donors. Concerning this clone itself: Its antigen is undetermined.

Measured with immunoSEQ multiplex PCR; TCRdb has only the in-frame clones, and not every one. The table includes just under 350,000 clones, over 70% detected once. The clonotype originates from a man between 25 and 39 years old in good health. The V call is TRBV19, the J call TRBJ1-3; tentative D call: TRBD1 (5 bases). Sequencing input: memory CD4+ T cells sorted from blood. The subset: CD45RA-negative fraction. CDR3 coding DNA: TGTGCCAGTTACGACCGGGACGGGGACACCATATATTTT. The encoded protein is CASYDRDGDTIYF.